The T cell receptor (beta chain) under discussion was sequenced for a study of immune heterogeneity within non-small cell lung tumors. Template material for each sample was approximately 0.65 ug of bulk tumor genomic DNA. While surgery was under way, several biopsies spaced far apart were taken per primary tumor. Newly diagnosed with untreated non-small cell lung cancer, the patients underwent curative surgery. Multiplex PCR with 32 V and 13 J primers amplified TCR beta CDR3. One entry per CDR3 protein, called by TCRdb with MiXCR from the multiplex PCR reads. The profile shows about 16,000 distinct CDR3 sequences, more than 30% of them singletons. Germline lookup yields CDR1 DFQATT and CDR2 SNEGSKA (reference sequence). This CDR3 contains 14 residues. V lost 4 bases and J lost 4, with 15 bases in between.

The sequence was collected from a woman aged 45-65 years with non-small cell lung cancer. V is TRBV20-1 and J is TRBJ2-3; D gene uncertain. Sequenced sample: lung tumor tissue. The CDR3 DNA sequence: TGCAGTGCTAAACTCCCTGGGTGGTCAGATACGCAGTATTTT. Amino acid sequence: CSAKLPGWSDTQYF.